This T cell receptor beta chain is drawn from a study of blood T cells in healthy people across ages. Combining a sample-barcoded 5' primer with a J-beta primer mix, a second PCR ran for roughly 7 to 11 cycles. TCRdb fed the 5' RACE reads into MiXCR, producing one record per CDR3 protein. This sample carries 1,800,000 or so distinct CDR3 sequences, about two fifths of them seen once, and the ten largest clones take 23%. The length of the CDR3 is 15 residues. Germline V gene sequence: CDR1 SNHLY, CDR2 FYNNEI. This clonotype was detected a few times. At one of its ends the junction is not consistent with the germline gene, which may arise from a read error.

The TCR comes from a human donor in good health. The specimen was blood. The rearrangement uses TRBV2 and TRBJ2-7; D gene uncertain. The CDR3 sequence: CASSLDASITYEQYF. CDR3 bases: TGTGCCAGCAGCCTTGATGCCAGCATAACCTATGAGCAGTACTTC.